Following are 6 T cell receptor beta chains from one sample sequenced in a study of immune heterogeneity within non-small cell lung tumors. A first 10-cycle multiplex round used 32 V-gene and 13 J-gene primers on TCR beta CDR3. Via MiXCR, TCRdb re-called the multiplex PCR reads, giving one row per CDR3 protein. In the table there are over 30,000 distinct CDR3 sequences, 25% to 30% of which are singletons. Genomic DNA from bulk tumor acted as the template, and about 600 ng was loaded per sample. Each primary tumor yielded several biopsies, collected far apart from one another at surgery. Samples came from untreated patients having curative surgery for newly diagnosed non-small cell lung cancer. Sequenced material: lung tumor tissue. Source of these receptors: a man aged 35-49 years with non-small cell lung cancer.

A note on this clonotype: A much bigger clone sits one base away, suggesting this may be a read error. This chain uses TRBV5-1 with TRBJ1-5, with no clear D. Germline V lookup: CDR1 SGHRS, CDR2 YFSETQ. CDR3 length: 13 residues. The CDR3 loop is CASCLSDGKPQHF. The CDR3 nucleotides read TGCGCCAGCTGCTTATCGGACGGGAAGCCCCAGCATTTT.

This clonotype appeared many times. The chain links TRBV10-3 to TRBJ1-2; D remains ambiguous. Trimming removed 6 bases at V and 7 bases at J, with 15 bases between. The CDR3 consists of 13 residues. CDR1 and CDR2 from the germline V gene are ENHRY and SYGVKD. The CDR3 DNA reads TGTGCCATCAGAGGACGCACTACCGCTGGCTACACCTTC. It yields the protein CAIRGRTTAGYTF.

This clonotype has more than one count but fewer than ten. The gene calls are TRBV9 and TRBJ1-2; maybe TRBD1 (5 bases). CDR3 length: 15 residues. Germline V CDR1 and CDR2: SGDLS, YYNGEE. Trimming took off 0 bases at V and 5 bases at J, with 14 bases between the two ends. DNA of the CDR3: TGTGCCAGCAGCGTAGGAGGGGCCCTTAGGTATGGCTACACCTTC. Its protein product is CASSVGGALRYGYTF.

In this sample, this clonotype turned up many times. The chain employs TRBV10-2 and TRBJ2-7, with 12 bases fitting TRBD2. The junction had 6 bases not matched to a gene; V was cut back by 6 bases and J by 3 bases. The CDR3 loop spans 15 amino acids. Germline CDR1 WSHSY, CDR2 SAAADI. The CDR3 loop is CASRVTSGGIYEQYF. The CDR3 DNA follows: TGCGCCAGCAGAGTCACTAGCGGGGGGATCTACGAGCAGTACTTC.

The chain has TRBV2 and TRBJ1-5; 11 nucleotides align to TRBD1. This CDR3 spans 15 amino acids. Germline trimming cut 7 bases from V and 4 bases from J; bases unmatched to any gene: 6. CDR1 is SNHLY and CDR2 is FYNNEI in the germline V gene. In nucleotides, the CDR3 is TGTGCCAGCAACAAGGACAGGGGGCGAAATCAGCCCCAGCATTTT. Translation: CASNKDRGRNQPQHF. Full variable domain (rest looked up from reference TRBV2 and TRBJ1-5): EPEVTQTPSHQVTQMGQEVILRCVPISNHLYFYWYRQILGQKVEFLVSFYNNEISEKSEIFDDQFSVERPDGSNFTLKIRSTKLEDSAMYFCASNKDRGRNQPQHFGDGTRLSIL.

As regards this clonotype: An end of the junction does not agree with germline; a read error may underlie this. V gene TRBV3-1 combines with J gene TRBJ1-1, with unresolved D. Germline V gives CDR1 LGHDT, CDR2 YNNKEL (reference sequence). The CDR3 sequence is 14 residues long. CDR3 region: CASRQDLGNTEAFF. The CDR3 DNA reads TGTGCCAGCAGGCAAGACTTGGGGAACACTGAAGCTTTCTTT.